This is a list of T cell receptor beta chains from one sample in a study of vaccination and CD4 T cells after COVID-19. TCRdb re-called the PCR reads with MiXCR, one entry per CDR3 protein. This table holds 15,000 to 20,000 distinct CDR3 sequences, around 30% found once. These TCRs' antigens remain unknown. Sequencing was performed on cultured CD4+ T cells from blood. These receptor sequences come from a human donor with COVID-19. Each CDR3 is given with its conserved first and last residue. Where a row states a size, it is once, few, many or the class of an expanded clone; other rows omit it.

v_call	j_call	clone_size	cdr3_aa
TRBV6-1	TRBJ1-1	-	CASSRPLAEAFF
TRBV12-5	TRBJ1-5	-	CASGFGGNQPQHF
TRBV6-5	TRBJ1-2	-	CASSYRTGGPNYGYTF
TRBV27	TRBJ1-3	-	CASSRQGVSGNTIYF
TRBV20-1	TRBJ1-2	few	CSARKGQGGGYTF
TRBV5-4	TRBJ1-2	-	CASSSPPGGPGYTF
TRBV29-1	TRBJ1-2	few	CSVSEGTNYGYTF
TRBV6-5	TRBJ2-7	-	CASSYGGQGRIEQYF
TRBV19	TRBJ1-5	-	CVSSIPGQGNGQPQHF
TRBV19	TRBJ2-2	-	CASPPNGGSTGELFF
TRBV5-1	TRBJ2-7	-	CASGSGGHEQYF
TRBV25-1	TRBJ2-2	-	CASRTTGRGELFF
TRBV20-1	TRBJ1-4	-	CSAHPTGVGEKLFF
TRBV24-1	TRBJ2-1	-	CATSDPSLNEQFF
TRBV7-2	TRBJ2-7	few	CASSLRGLAGDSYEQYF
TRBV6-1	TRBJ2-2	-	CASSRGPLPGTGELFF
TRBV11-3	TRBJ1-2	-	CASSLVRGAPYGYTF
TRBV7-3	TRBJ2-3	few	CASSPGLAGGREGTDTQYF
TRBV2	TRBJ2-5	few	CASSDSTGGWETQYF
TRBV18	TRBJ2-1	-	CASSPAGDNEQFF
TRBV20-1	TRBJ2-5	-	CSAREQWQGRRTQYF
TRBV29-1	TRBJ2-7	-	CSAKAGGLGEQYF
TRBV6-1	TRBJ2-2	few	CATCPLSGGVGWTGELFF
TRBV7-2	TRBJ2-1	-	CASSLSRPLNSYNEQFF
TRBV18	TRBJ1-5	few	CASSPTSNQPQHF
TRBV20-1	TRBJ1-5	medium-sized	CSGKQPQHF
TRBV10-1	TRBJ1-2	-	CASSPGLQYGYTF
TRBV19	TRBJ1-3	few	CATQVGGSGNTIYF
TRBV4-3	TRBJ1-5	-	CASSQDLNQPQHF
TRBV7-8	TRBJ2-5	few	CASSSDPGKTQYF
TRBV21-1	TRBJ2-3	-	CASSARSQGKKTDTQYF
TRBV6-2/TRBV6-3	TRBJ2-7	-	CASSYSIPGSYEQYF
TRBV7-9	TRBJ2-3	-	CASSLHSSSGGADTQYF
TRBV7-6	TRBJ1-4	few	CASSLAQSGTGNEKLFF
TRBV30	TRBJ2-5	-	CAWGGGAETQYF
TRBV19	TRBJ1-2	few	CASSIPHPGQGHGYTF
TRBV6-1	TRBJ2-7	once	CASISGTSGFYYEQYF
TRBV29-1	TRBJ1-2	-	CSVPTSLTGSYGYTF
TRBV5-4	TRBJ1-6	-	CASSFAGDRSNSPLHF
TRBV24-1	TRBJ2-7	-	CANQWGGRSSYEQYF
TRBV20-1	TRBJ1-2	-	CSASPNHYGYTF
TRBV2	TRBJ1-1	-	CASSDRRSSTWATEAFF
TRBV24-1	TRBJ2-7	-	CATSNPAGAGTYEQYF
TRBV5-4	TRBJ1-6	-	CASSIKDGSPLHF
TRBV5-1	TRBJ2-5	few	CASQRGGGAETQYF
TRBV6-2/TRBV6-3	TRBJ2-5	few	CASSYGQGKTQYF
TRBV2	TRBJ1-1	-	CASSEASGAEAFF
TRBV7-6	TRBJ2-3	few	CASSFRLAGGPDTQYF
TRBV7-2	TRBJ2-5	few	CASSLGFQETQYF
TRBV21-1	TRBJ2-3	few	CAPTRASTDTQYF
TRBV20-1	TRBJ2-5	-	CSARDRDRGQETQYF
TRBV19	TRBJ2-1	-	CASSKGSGGASYNEQFF
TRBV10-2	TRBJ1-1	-	CASILGSGFLNTEAFF
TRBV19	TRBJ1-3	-	CASSRSGNTIYF
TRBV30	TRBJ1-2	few	CAWRTANYGYTF
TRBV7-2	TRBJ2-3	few	CASSLVSPAGGADTQYF
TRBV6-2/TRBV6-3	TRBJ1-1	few	CASSYSGQARRSEAFF